This T cell receptor beta chain is from a study of monozygotic twins with inflammatory bowel disease (dated by TCRdb to between 2018 and 2021). About the investigation overall: The complete study included roughly 30 monozygotic twin pairs: 19 IBD-discordant Danish pairs and nine German pairs, of which four were IBD-concordant and five were IBD-discordant. The search for disease-associated traits relied mainly on comparing IBD patients with their genetically identical healthy co-twins within discordant pairs. Each individual had, on average, about 151 000 unique TCRalpha sequences and 181 000 unique TCRbeta sequences available for analysis. The full study reports these points: Different T cell subtypes could not be distinguished in the analysis. Concordant and discordant twins showed no difference in repertoire similarity, possibly because of limited statistical power. Background noise and inter-individual variability may have been introduced into the repertoires by the differing immunosuppressive treatments among patients. IBD patients shared fewer clonotypes with other individuals than healthy twins did, most markedly in patients showing signs of disease activity. Measured by the inverse Simpson index, TCRbeta repertoire diversity was lower in IBD patients than in their healthy co-twins. The results gave no support for a single strong signal or clonotype linked to IBD.

There are 13 amino acids in the CDR3, from cysteine to phenylalanine inclusive. No DNA is listed. CDR1 and CDR2 are drawn from the germline V gene (reference sequence): SEHNR, FQNEAQ. To prepare the library, 5' RACE was applied. Each TCR library was prepared from about 3.5 ug of total RNA. For each sample, cDNA synthesis with SMARTScribe reverse transcriptase was split into eight separate reactions. Unique molecular identifiers containing a 6-nucleotide sample barcode were introduced through template switching during cDNA synthesis. TCRalpha and TCRbeta cDNA was amplified in two nested PCRs of around 15 and 9 cycles, and bead purification was carried out after each PCR. Before amplification, the cDNA was treated with uracil DNA-glycosylase and purified using the QIAquick PCR purification kit. The second PCR added Illumina TruSeq-compatible adapters along with sample-specific barcodes. Library quality and concentration were assessed using TapeStation and Qubit, and 5 ng of each library was pooled. Pooled libraries were sequenced on an Illumina HiSeq2500 single-index Rapid Run with 2 x 100 bp reads and custom sequencing primers. Per the original workflow: MiGEC version 1.2.6 was used for UMI-based consensus assembly to correct PCR and sequencing errors. MiXCR version 2.1.1 was used for V(D)J alignment, clonotype assembly and CDR3 extraction. Normalisation of gene usage, clonotype sharing and MAIT/NKT TCR abundance was achieved by analysing the top 1000, 10 000 and 20 000 clonotypes per sample. Diversity was computed as the inverse Simpson index with the vegan R package after downsampling to 27 000 UMIs. Statistical testing used paired Mann-Whitney U tests on the discordant twin pairs and applied Benjamini-Hochberg correction for multiple testing. Following reprocessing of the reads by TCRdb, the data hold one row per CDR3 protein sequence and no DNA is available. Clone size and V and J calls follow TCRdb, not the original study. The data table for this sample lists approximately 400,000 distinct CDR3 sequences. The biggest ten clones account for just over 2.5% of the sample.

From each donor, an approximately 2.5 ml peripheral blood sample was collected into PAXgene tubes and stored at -80 degrees C. Total RNA was isolated from whole blood with the PAXgene blood miRNA kit on an automated QIAcube, without T cell sorting. Peripheral blood from monozygotic twin pairs who were concordant or discordant for inflammatory bowel disease underwent deep TCRalpha and TCRbeta repertoire profiling using unique molecular barcoding. For every twin pair, smoking habits were documented, and each individual was categorised as a current, former or never smoker. Notes on this clonotype: This receptor's antigen is unknown.

The chain uses TRBV7-9 and TRBJ1-1; with no DNA, the TCRdb D assignment of TRBD1 cannot be verified. This sequence originates from a human donor with ulcerative colitis or Crohn's disease, or a healthy co-twin of an affected twin (not recorded which). Sequencing was carried out using blood. The CDR3: CASSLGTGTEVFF.